Below are 26 T cell receptor beta chains sequenced from a single sample in a study of response to subunit inactivated influenza vaccine. Using its own MiXCR run on the RT-PCR reads, TCRdb lists one record per CDR3 protein. Of around 470,000 distinct CDR3 sequences detected, approximately 7.3% appear once; the ten largest clones hold around 13%. The sample was PBMCs from blood, taken less than 30 months after vaccination. These receptors all come from a man aged 45 to 70 who received an inactivated influenza vaccine.

This clonotype was seen repeatedly, ten times or more. The chain uses TRBV4-3 and TRBJ1-1, with D perhaps matching TRBD1 (6 bases). V was trimmed by 2 bases and J by 6 bases, leaving 16 bases between them. The CDR3 is 15 residues long. From germline, CDR1 is LGHNA and CDR2 YSLEER. The CDR3 DNA reads TGCGCCAGCAGCCAACTAATCCGGGGGGGCTCTGAAGCTTTCTTT. Its protein is CASSQLIRGGSEAFF.

This clonotype has at least ten counts. The chain combines TRBV28 with TRBJ1-1; TRBD1 might be the D (6 bases). The germline V gene encodes CDR1 MDHEN and CDR2 SYDVKM. The CDR3 runs to 14 residues. Trimming took off 6 bases at V and 2 bases at J, with 13 bases between the two ends. The CDR3 nucleotides read TGTGCCAGCAGGCGAGGACAGTCCAACACTGAAGCTTTCTTT. Its protein product is CASRRGQSNTEAFF.

V is TRBV6-1 and J is TRBJ2-1, with TRBD1 matching 8 bases. J lost 9 bases, V lost 6 bases, and 10 bases had no gene match. Germline CDR1 is MNHNS and CDR2 is SASEGT. There are 14 residues in the CDR3. This CDR3 is CASRQDREYGEQFF. CDR3 coding DNA: TGTGCCAGCAGACAGGACAGGGAATATGGTGAGCAGTTCTTC.

The chain recombines TRBV20-1 with TRBJ1-5; 10 bases map to TRBD1. This CDR3 spans 15 amino acids. The V segment lost 2 bases and the J segment 5 bases; nucleotides outside the gene matches: 6. The germline CDR1 and CDR2 sequences are DFQATT and SNEGSKA (reference sequence). The DNA of the CDR3 is TGCAGTGCTAGACCGACAGACAGGGGGCATCAGCCCCAGCATTTT. Amino acid sequence: CSARPTDRGHQPQHF.

A few counts support this clonotype. The chain uses TRBV29-1 and TRBJ2-1, with 7 bases fitting TRBD2. There are 14 residues in the CDR3. The V gene's germline CDR1 is SQVTM and CDR2 ANQGSEA. The J segment lost 9 bases and the V segment lost 5 bases, leaving 13 bases of the junction unmatched. The CDR3 spells CSVPGGLSSGEQFF. The CDR3 DNA sequence: TGCAGCGTTCCGGGGGGTCTGAGTTCTGGTGAGCAGTTCTTC.

V and J are TRBV7-2 and TRBJ2-7; no clear D gene. The germline CDR1 and CDR2 sequences are SGHTA and FQGNSA. The CDR3 covers 13 residues. The V gene lost 1 base and the J gene lost 6 bases, with 10 bases spanning the gap. CDR3 amino acids: CASSLDKGFEQYF. The CDR3 DNA sequence: TGTGCCAGCAGCTTAGACAAGGGTTTCGAGCAGTACTTC.

This clonotype has only a few counts. The genes are TRBV15 and TRBJ2-5, with D possibly TRBD1 on 5 matching bases. Germline V gene data show CDR1 as LNHNV and CDR2 as YYDKDF (reference sequence). Trimming took off 7 bases at V and 0 bases at J, with 9 bases between the two ends. The length of the CDR3 is 13 residues. The CDR3: CATTRTYQETQYF. CDR3 bases: TGTGCCACCACCCGGACATACCAAGAGACCCAGTACTTC.

This clonotype turned up a few times. The chain combines TRBV24-1 with TRBJ2-1; 9 bases match TRBD1. V gave up 4 bases and J gave up 6 bases; unmatched junction bases: 6. Germline CDR1 and CDR2: KGHDR and SFDVKD. This CDR3 is built from 15 residues. Written as DNA, the CDR3 is TGTGCCACCAGTGACTGGGGGACAGGGCGCAATGAGCAGTTCTTC. It yields the protein CATSDWGTGRNEQFF.

This clonotype was seen only a few times. The chain has TRBV10-3 and TRBJ2-2, with 10 bases that match TRBD2. Trimming took 7 bases from V and 6 from J; bases not matched to a gene: 5. The CDR3 runs 14 residues. The V gene's germline CDR1 is ENHRY and CDR2 SYGVKD. Here the CDR3 DNA reads TGTGCCATCATGGGGACTAGCGTTCCCGGGGAGCTGTTTTTT. It is translated as CAIMGTSVPGELFF.

Points on this clonotype: This could be a read error, since a much larger clone is one nucleotide away. The CDR3 sequence: CASCLWRVFSGSGANVLTF. The CDR3 DNA is TGTGCCAGCTGTTTATGGAGGGTTTTCTCGGGCTCTGGGGCCAACGTCCTGACTTTC. The V and J genes are TRBV27 and TRBJ2-6, with a possible D match to TRBD2 (6 bases). The germline CDR1 and CDR2 sequences are MNHEY and SMNVEV (reference sequence). CDR3 length equals 19 residues.

This clonotype was seen a handful of times. CDR3 bases: TGTGCCAGCAGCCCCAGGGGCGCGAGGACAGATACGCAGTATTTT. Residues: CASSPRGARTDTQYF. The chain employs TRBV28 and TRBJ2-3; D possibly corresponds to TRBD1 (6 bases). The CDR3 runs to 15 residues. Germline loops: CDR1 MDHEN, CDR2 SYDVKM. V lost 6 bases and J 3 bases, leaving 16 bases between the germline ends.

The chain is built from TRBV4-3 and TRBJ2-2; the D call may be TRBD1 or TRBD2 (6 bases each). V lost 3 bases to trimming and J lost 2 bases, with 22 bases between them. CDR1 and CDR2 from the germline V gene are LGHNA and YSLEER. This CDR3 is 19 amino acids long. CDR3 sequence reads: CASSQSSSGALRNTGELFF. Here the CDR3 DNA reads TGCGCCAGCAGCCAGAGTTCTTCGGGGGCCCTACGAAACACCGGGGAGCTGTTTTTT.

This chain links TRBV29-1 with TRBJ2-5, with a possible D match to TRBD2 (6 bases). The CDR3 runs 13 residues. Germline values: CDR1 SQVTM, CDR2 ANQGSEA. Trimming took 7 bases from V and 4 from J, leaving 16 bases between them. Here the CDR3 DNA reads TGCAGCGCGGCTGCGGGACTTAGAGAGACCCAGTACTTC. It codes for CSAAAGLRETQYF. The whole variable domain, filled in from reference TRBV29-1 and TRBJ2-5, reads SAVISQKPSRDICQRGTSLTIQCQVDSQVTMMFWYRQQPGQSLTLIATANQGSEATYESGFVIDKFPISRPNLTFSTLTVSNMSPEDSSIYLCSAAAGLRETQYFGPGTRLLVL.

The genes are TRBV6-6 and TRBJ1-5, with D tentatively TRBD1 (5 bases). V lost 6 bases to trimming and J lost 6 bases, with 12 bases between them. Germline CDR1 reads MNHNY; CDR2 reads SVGAGI (reference sequence). The CDR3 has 13 residues. CDR3 in DNA: TGTGCCAGCAGAAACAGGTTTAGTCAGCCCCAGCATTTT. This gives the protein CASRNRFSQPQHF.

The chain uses TRBV18 and TRBJ2-2, with D maybe TRBD1 (6 bases). V was shortened by 1 base and J by 4 bases, with 7 bases between the two germline ends. Germline V CDR1 and CDR2: KGHSH, LQKENI. The CDR3 consists of 14 residues. The DNA for the CDR3 is TGTGCCAGCTCACCACGGGACACCACCGGGGAGCTGTTTTTT. Protein sequence: CASSPRDTTGELFF.

This clonotype was recorded many times. V and J are TRBV5-1 and TRBJ2-1, with D possibly matching TRBD2 (6 bases). Germline CDR1 SGHRS, CDR2 YFSETQ. CDR3 length: 15 residues. The V end lost 0 bases, the J end lost 0 bases, and 7 bases lay between the germline ends. CDR3 coding DNA: TGCGCCAGCAGCTTGGGGGACTTCTCCTACAATGAGCAGTTCTTC. This gives the protein CASSLGDFSYNEQFF.

This clonotype was counted a few times. The genes are TRBV20-1 and TRBJ1-5; no definite D call. CDR1 is DFQATT and CDR2 is SNEGSKA in the germline V gene (reference sequence). V dropped 5 bases and J dropped 0 bases, with 14 bases sitting between them. The CDR3 is made up of 15 amino acids. The CDR3 is CSAPPGGYSNQPQHF. For the CDR3, the DNA is TGCAGTGCTCCTCCCGGCGGGTATAGCAATCAGCCCCAGCATTTT.

This clonotype was observed a few times. The chain combines TRBV5-5 with TRBJ2-7; D gene uncertain. V lost 5 bases, J lost 3 bases, and 21 bases lay in between. The CDR3 loop spans 16 amino acids. Germline V gives CDR1 SGHKS, CDR2 YYEKEE (reference sequence). The CDR3 region is CASSPSTSLGSYEQYF. In DNA, the CDR3 is TGTGCCAGCAGTCCTTCCACCAGTTTAGGAAGCTACGAGCAGTACTTC. Filled out from reference TRBV5-5 and TRBJ2-7, the complete variable domain reads DAGVTQSPTHLIKTRGQQVTLRCSPISGHKSVSWYQQVLGQGPQFIFQYYEKEERGRGNFPDRFSARQFPNYSSELNVNALLLGDSALYLCASSPSTSLGSYEQYFGPGTRLTVT.

This clonotype was recorded a few times. J is TRBJ1-1 and V is TRBV2, with D possibly being TRBD1 (5 bases). Deletions cut 9 bases from V and 1 base from J, with 15 bases between. CDR3 length equals 14 residues. CDR1 SNHLY and CDR2 FYNNEI come from the germline V gene. In nucleotides, the CDR3 is TGTGCCAGAGGATCAGGGATAGGGAACACTGAAGCTTTCTTT. It specifies CARGSGIGNTEAFF.

This clonotype has more than one count but fewer than ten. The V gene is TRBV3-1, the J gene TRBJ2-3; possibly TRBD2 for D (5 bases). Germline CDR1 is LGHDT and CDR2 is YNNKEL (reference sequence). Trimming stripped 4 bases from V and 2 bases from J, with 13 bases between. The CDR3 length is 15 residues. In nucleotides, the CDR3 is TGTGCCAGCAGCCCCCAGCGGCGCTTCACAGATACGCAGTATTTT. Translating gives CASSPQRRFTDTQYF.

This clonotype was seen more than once but under ten times. The rearrangement joins TRBV20-1 to TRBJ2-3, with 7 bases that match TRBD2. The CDR3 runs 15 residues. The germline CDR1 and CDR2 sequences are DFQATT and SNEGSKA (reference sequence). V dropped 6 bases and J dropped 0; count of bases not matched to a gene: 9. CDR3 nucleotides: TGCAGTGCCCCCGCCCTAGCGGTCAGCACAGATACGCAGTATTTT. Protein product: CSAPALAVSTDTQYF.

This clonotype was seen a few times. The chain recombines TRBV20-1 with TRBJ1-2; D gene uncertain. The CDR3 is 12 residues long. CDR1 is DFQATT and CDR2 is SNEGSKA in the germline V gene (reference sequence). Trimming removed 0 bases at V and 11 bases at J, with 13 bases between. The CDR3 spells CSARDLVTGYTF. The CDR3 DNA sequence: TGCAGTGCTAGAGATCTGGTCACGGGGTACACCTTC.

This clonotype was recorded a few times. The chain carries TRBV2 and TRBJ2-2; no firm D call. This CDR3 has 12 residues. Germline CDR1 is SNHLY and CDR2 is FYNNEI. Trimming took 3 bases from V and 6 from J, leaving 5 bases between them. CDR3: CASSDSPGELFF. The CDR3 bases are TGTGCCAGCAGTGATTCCCCCGGGGAGCTGTTTTTT.

This clonotype appeared many times. The chain carries TRBV19 and TRBJ1-5; a weak D match, TRBD1 (5 bases). Germline CDR1 is LNHDA and CDR2 is SQIVND (reference sequence). The germline V and J ends were trimmed by 8 bases and 4 bases, with 15 bases remaining between them. This CDR3 is 14 amino acids long. CDR3 in amino acids: CASQKQWGNQPQHF. CDR3 coding DNA: TGTGCCAGTCAAAAACAGTGGGGGAATCAGCCCCAGCATTTT. The variable domain in full, completed from reference TRBV19 and TRBJ1-5, reads DGGITQSPKYLFRKEGQNVTLSCEQNLNHDAMYWYRQDPGQGLRLIYYSQIVNDFQKGDIAEGYSVSREKKESFPLTVTSAQKNPTAFYLCASQKQWGNQPQHFGDGTRLSIL.

This clonotype was picked up many times. The rearrangement joins TRBV5-1 to TRBJ1-1; TRBD1 agrees at 10 bases. J gave up 0 bases and V 4 bases, and 3 bases lay outside the gene matches. Germline V CDR1 and CDR2: SGHRS, YFSETQ. The CDR3 is 15 residues long. The CDR3 DNA is TGCGCCAGCAGCGGGGACAGGGGCTTGAACACTGAAGCTTTCTTT. Its translation: CASSGDRGLNTEAFF. Using reference TRBV5-1 and TRBJ1-1 for the parts outside the CDR3, the full variable domain is KAGVTQTPRYLIKTRGQQVTLSCSPISGHRSVSWYQQTPGQGLQFLFEYFSETQRNKGNFPGRFSGRQFSNSRSEMNVSTLELGDSALYLCASSGDRGLNTEAFFGQGTRLTVV.

The genes are TRBV7-2 and TRBJ1-1; D perhaps matches TRBD1 (5 bases). The CDR3 spans 14 residues. The V gene's germline CDR1 is SGHTA and CDR2 FQGNSA. Deletions cut 5 bases from V and 1 base from J, with 11 bases between. CDR3 protein: CASSPGAANTEAFF. The CDR3 DNA sequence: TGTGCCAGCAGCCCCGGGGCAGCGAACACTGAAGCTTTCTTT.